This T cell receptor (beta chain) was sequenced during a study of T cells in narcolepsy. Study conclusions and caveats: Same-patient CSF and blood CD4+ T cell clonotypes included HCRT-specific and TRIB2-specific autoreactive ones. Blood of same and different patients, but not healthy controls, reportedly held recurring autoreactive clonotypes.

Germline CDR1 and CDR2: MNHEY and SVGAGI. With V trimmed by 5 bases and J by 4 bases, 9 bases remained unmatched. This CDR3 region has 15 residues. The method was immunoSEQ multiplex PCR; TCRdb's version includes in-frame clones alone and lacks a portion of them. The profile shows tens of thousands of clones, 70% to 85% of them singletons. About this clone: Its antigen is undetermined.

The origin of this receptor is a human donor with narcolepsy. The J gene is TRBJ1-2, the V gene TRBV6-5; 8 bases align to TRBD1. The sample taken for sequencing was CD45RA- memory CD4+ T cells from PBMCs. This CDR3 is CASSKQQGAGYGYTF. CDR3 sequence (DNA): TGTGCCAGCAGTAAACAGCAGGGGGCAGGCTATGGCTACACCTTC.